What follows describes a single TCR beta chain. The table lists this clone with a few counts. Its antigen remains undetermined. Base qualities are missing; no much larger clone stands one base away. The data stem from a study of T cell responses to AZD1222 COVID-19 vaccine (dated by TCRdb to the early 2020s). In the study overall: AZD1222 recipients whose second dose came at about 4 weeks and those whose second dose came at about 12 weeks were combined into one group, since spike-specific TCR depth and breadth did not differ between the two schedules. A total of approximately 230 trial participants underwent TCR sequencing, of whom some 210 received two doses of AZD1222 and some 26 received two doses of the MenACWY control vaccine. Enrollment into the trials was organized by age into subgroups of 18-55, 56-69 and 70-plus years, and those subgroups contained roughly 150, 30 and 60 TCR-sequenced participants, respectively. The research as a whole found: The 56-69-year group was small, and its depth increase did not reach significance, likely because of low power. Because no day 14 peak-response samples were available, repertoires were characterized only after the peak T cell response. Most participants were white British and females outnumbered males, and the authors suggested that clonal diversity may have been underestimated. Nearly half of unique spike-specific TCRs reportedly recognized epitopes outside regions mutated in the B.1.351 and B.1.1.7 variants. After two AZD1222 doses, both the breadth and the depth of spike-specific TCRs were significantly higher than at day 0 and than in MenACWY recipients. The whole spike protein was spanned by vaccine-associated CD4 TCRs, and dominant responses were seen in regions 160-218 and 743-854. Conclusions about previously exposed vaccinees were limited because only six AZD1222 recipients were SARS-CoV-2 seropositive at baseline.

The CDR3 starts with the cysteine, ends with the phenylalanine, and has 17 residues. This entry keeps only the CDR3 DNA: 51 bases, framed from base 1. As encoded in the germline V gene, CDR1 is MNHNS while CDR2 is SASEGT. Relative to germline, V is 4 bases shorter and J is 3 bases shorter, with 16 bases between their ends. What this sample's time point label stands for: baseline before first vaccination. Vaccinee samples came from UK trials COV001 and COV002, including a single-blind randomized controlled phase 2/3 trial of AZD1222 (ChAdOx1 nCoV-19) in healthy adults. Trial participant PBMC samples were collected at day 0 and day 28 after the second dose for TCRbeta chain sequencing. The CDR3 regions of human TCRbeta chains were subjected to immunosequencing. The authors' pipeline ran thus. TCRs in the repertoires were matched against a reference library of SARS-CoV-2-specific TCRs that had been generated with the MIRA antigen-specificity platform. Breadth was defined as the fraction of unique TCRs that were SARS-CoV-2-associated. Depth was defined as the fraction of total T cells that were SARS-CoV-2-associated. Using the MIRA data, each spike-specific TCR was assigned both to the spike region to which the TCR was reactive and to a CD4 or CD8 class. Log10-transformed breadth and depth values were compared by one-way ANOVA with Sidak's multiple comparisons tests. Held by TCRdb, this immuneACCESS table contains in-frame sequences only and omits some clones. Under half of the omission traces to an unresolved V gene where checked; the cause of the rest is unknown. From that table come the V and J calls and clone size; the DNA was used to work out D and trimming. The sample contains around 150,000 clones, approximately 88% of them found a single time. Approximately 4% of the sample rests with the top ten.

The sequence was collected from an adult in good health. The rearrangement combines TRBV6-1 with TRBJ1-6, with the D gene not confidently named. The sequencing here drew on peripheral blood, taken on day 0 of AZD1222 vaccination. The CDR3 region reads CASSALLGTVYNSPLHF. The sequenced DNA: TGTGCCAGCAGTGCCCTCTTGGGCACCGTCTATAATTCACCCCTCCACTTT.